Presented here are 30 T cell receptor beta chains from one specimen sequenced in a study of shared clonotypes between healthy human individuals. Produced via immunoSEQ multiplex PCR; TCRdb's table is partial and in-frame only. The sample has roughly 590,000 clones; about 95% are singletons. Naive CD8 cells lacked CD45RO and underwent positive selection for CCR7, leaving out terminally differentiated effector memory CD45RA+ cells. Sequenced: naive CD8+ T cells sorted from blood. Every receptor here comes from a woman aged 30 to 39 in good health.

The chain carries TRBV6-1 and TRBJ1-5; D possibly corresponds to TRBD1 (5 bases). V lost 2 bases and J 1 base, leaving 12 bases between the germline ends. Germline loops: CDR1 MNHNS, CDR2 SASEGT. The CDR3 length is 16 residues. The CDR3 sequence: CASSENWGLSNQPQHF. DNA of the CDR3: TGTGCCAGCAGTGAAAATTGGGGACTGAGCAATCAGCCCCAGCATTTT.

This chain links TRBV9 with TRBJ2-1; 13 bases map to TRBD2. The CDR3 length is 13 residues. Germline V gene sequence: CDR1 SGDLS, CDR2 YYNGEE. J gave up 10 bases and V 4 bases, and 2 bases lay outside the gene matches. For the CDR3, the DNA is TGTGCCAGCAGCCCGGGACTAGCGGGAGAGCAGTTCTTC. Translated, it gives CASSPGLAGEQFF.

The chain combines TRBV19 with TRBJ2-2; D is undetermined. V shed 10 bases and J shed 7 bases, with 7 bases lying between them. The CDR3 runs 10 residues. Germline V lookup: CDR1 LNHDA, CDR2 SQIVND (reference sequence). The CDR3 region is CATRFGELFF. In nucleotides, the CDR3 is TGTGCCACCCGGTTCGGGGAGCTGTTTTTT.

The chain joins TRBV6-5 to TRBJ2-7, with D possibly being TRBD2 (7 bases). The V end lost 4 bases, the J end lost 2 bases, and 15 bases lay between the germline ends. The CDR3 runs 15 residues. Germline-derived CDR1 and CDR2 are MNHEY and SVGAGI. The CDR3 DNA reads as TGTGCCAGCAGTTTTAGGGGGGGGAGAGCCTACGAGCAGTACTTC. Encoded protein: CASSFRGGRAYEQYF.

As regards this clone: The sample contains more than one DNA sequence encoding this CDR3. CDR3 DNA: TGTGCCAGCAGTTTGTATTACCAAGAGACCCAGTACTTC. As protein: CASSLYYQETQYF. V is TRBV27 and J is TRBJ2-5; D ambiguous. The CDR3 is made up of 13 amino acids. Trimming left V 3 bases short and J 0 bases short, with 5 bases between. Germline V gene data show CDR1 as MNHEY and CDR2 as SMNVEV (reference sequence).

The V and J genes are TRBV15 and TRBJ2-1; 8 nucleotides match TRBD2. The CDR3 has 18 amino acids. Germline V gene lookup returns CDR1 LNHNV and CDR2 YYDKDF (reference sequence). V dropped 0 bases and J dropped 4; count of bases not matched to a gene: 11. CDR3 nucleotide sequence: TGTGCCACCAGCAGAGAAGGGGGTCTAGCGGGCTTATACAATGAGCAGTTCTTC. Translating gives CATSREGGLAGLYNEQFF. The variable domain in full, with the rest retrieved from reference TRBV15 and TRBJ2-1, is DAMVIQNPRYQVTQFGKPVTLSCSQTLNHNVMYWYQQKSSQAPKLLFHYYDKDFNNEADTPDNFQSRRPNTSFCFLDIRSPGLGDTAMYLCATSREGGLAGLYNEQFFGPGTRLTVL.

Here the CDR3 reads CASSEEVTGGRTRGETQYF. CDR3 DNA: TGTGCCAGCAGTGAAGAGGTGACAGGGGGCAGGACTAGAGGAGAGACCCAGTACTTC. The chain has TRBV2 and TRBJ2-5, with 10 nucleotides matching TRBD1. This CDR3 has 19 residues. CDR1 and CDR2 from the germline V gene are SNHLY and FYNNEI. Losses at the gene ends were 1 base for V and 4 bases for J; bases not matched to a gene: 15. Looking up the rest from reference TRBV2 and TRBJ2-5 gives the full variable domain: EPEVTQTPSHQVTQMGQEVILRCVPISNHLYFYWYRQILGQKVEFLVSFYNNEISEKSEIFDDQFSVERPDGSNFTLKIRSTKLEDSAMYFCASSEEVTGGRTRGETQYFGPGTRLLVL.

The chain joins TRBV7-4 to TRBJ2-3; D not resolved. Germline V CDR1 and CDR2: SGHVT, SQSDAQ. The CDR3 length is 12 residues. V lost 1 base, J lost 4 bases, and 3 bases lay in between. CDR3 loop: CASSLGADTQYF. The CDR3 region has the DNA TGTGCCAGCAGCTTAGGGGCAGATACGCAGTATTTT. Full variable domain (remainder filled in from reference TRBV7-4 and TRBJ2-3): GAGVSQSPRYKVAKRGRDVALRCDSISGHVTLYWYRQTLGQGSEVLTYSQSDAQRDKSGRPSGRFSAERPERSVSTLKIQRTEQGDSAVYLCASSLGADTQYFGPGTRLTVL.

In its sample, this clone was seen once. The chain links TRBV5-5 to TRBJ2-7; D is uncertain. Trimming removed 1 base at V and 3 bases at J, with 11 bases between. This CDR3 region has 14 residues. Germline loops: CDR1 SGHKS, CDR2 YYEKEE (reference sequence). The CDR3 here is CASSLYQELYEQYF. CDR3 in DNA: TGTGCCAGCAGCTTGTATCAAGAGCTCTACGAGCAGTACTTC.

This CDR3 is CATRGQGRNEQYF. CDR3 DNA: TGTGCCACCAGGGGACAGGGGCGGAACGAGCAGTACTTC. The chain is built from TRBV28 and TRBJ2-5; 10 bases align to TRBD1. The assigned J gene may be wrong: the sequence end matches TRBJ2-7 better. The CDR3 length is 13 residues. Germline V gives CDR1 MDHEN, CDR2 SYDVKM.

The chain couples TRBV27 to TRBJ1-1; unclear D gene. CDR1 is MNHEY, CDR2 SMNVEV, per germline (reference sequence). Trimming left V 8 bases short and J 4 bases short, with 11 bases between. CDR3 length: 12 amino acids. CDR3 bases: TGTGCCAGCCATTCTCGGGGCACTGAAGCTTTCTTT. Residues: CASHSRGTEAFF.

DNA of the CDR3: TGTGCCAGCAGCCCCGATCAGGGACGCCGGGGAGATGAGCAGTTCTTC. Translating it yields CASSPDQGRRGDEQFF. This chain joins TRBV11-2 and TRBJ2-1, with D perhaps matching TRBD1 or TRBD2 (5 bases each). V was trimmed by 5 bases and J by 8 bases, leaving 22 bases between them. The CDR3 extends over 16 amino acids. Germline V CDR1 and CDR2: SGHAT, FQNNGV.

The rearrangement joins TRBV11-2 to TRBJ2-1, with 8 bases that match TRBD2. CDR3 length equals 15 residues. The germline gives CDR1 SGHAT, CDR2 FQNNGV. V was clipped by 5 bases and J by 8 bases; unmatched bases: 11. This CDR3 is CASSLTSGLRDEQFF. The CDR3 region has the DNA TGTGCCAGCAGCCTCACTAGCGGCCTTAGGGATGAGCAGTTCTTC.

Concerning this clone itself: The identical CDR3 is also encoded by other nucleotide sequences in the sample. The chain has TRBV28 and TRBJ1-5; D unresolved. CDR3 size: 12 residues. The V end lost 2 bases, the J end lost 2 bases, and 1 base lay between the germline ends. Germline CDR1 is MDHEN and CDR2 is SYDVKM. The CDR3 sequence: CASSLRNQPQHF. DNA for the CDR3: TGTGCCAGCAGTTTACGCAATCAGCCCCAGCATTTT. Complete variable domain (other parts from reference TRBV28 and TRBJ1-5): DVKVTQSSRYLVKRTGEKVFLECVQDMDHENMFWYRQDPGLGLRLIYFSYDVKMKEKGDIPEGYSVSREKKERFSLILESASTNQTSMYLCASSLRNQPQHFGDGTRLSIL.

The chain has TRBV28 and TRBJ1-1; maybe TRBD1 (5 bases). Trimming removed 5 bases from V and 4 bases from J, with 14 bases in between. Looked up from germline, CDR1 is MDHEN and CDR2 is SYDVKM. The CDR3 has 14 residues. CDR3 sequence: CASSTAGLATEAFF. The CDR3 bases are TGTGCCAGCAGTACCGCAGGGTTGGCCACTGAAGCTTTCTTT.

The rearrangement uses TRBV5-8 and TRBJ2-3; 9 bases map to TRBD2. This CDR3 spans 19 amino acids. Germline V gives CDR1 SGHTS, CDR2 YDEGEE. After removal of 0 bases from V and 2 bases from J, the junction contained 13 bases not matched to a gene. The CDR3 DNA follows: TGTGCCAGCAGCTTGGGGGCTAGCGGGAATTTGATCTACACAGATACGCAGTATTTT. Protein product: CASSLGASGNLIYTDTQYF.

The rearrangement links TRBV29-1 to TRBJ1-1; D unresolved. Between the trimmed V and J ends, which lost 2 bases and 2 bases, there was a span of 15 bases. The length of the CDR3 is 15 residues. CDR1 SQVTM and CDR2 ANQGSEA come from the germline V gene. The CDR3 here is CSVESPSGENTEAFF. DNA of the CDR3: TGCAGCGTTGAATCCCCCTCGGGCGAAAACACTGAAGCTTTCTTT.

V gene TRBV9 combines with J gene TRBJ1-3; D not resolved. Per the germline V gene, CDR1 is SGDLS and CDR2 is YYNGEE. The CDR3 length is 15 residues. Trimming stripped 4 bases from V and 3 bases from J, with 14 bases between. CDR3 amino acids: CASSPTTGSGNTIYF. CDR3 coding DNA: TGTGCCAGCAGCCCCACGACCGGGAGTGGAAACACCATATATTTT.

The chain carries TRBV7-8 and TRBJ2-2; 9 nucleotides line up with TRBD2. The germline V gene encodes CDR1 SGHVS and CDR2 FQNEAQ. V was clipped by 1 base and J by 2 bases; unmatched bases: 8. This CDR3 has 18 amino acids. The CDR3, as DNA: TGTGCCAGCAGCTTAGTTGTCGCGGGAGGGGGAAACACCGGGGAGCTGTTTTTT. The encoded protein is CASSLVVAGGGNTGELFF.

This chain connects TRBV9 to TRBJ2-5, with 9 bases matching TRBD1. The CDR3 covers 16 residues. V was clipped by 4 bases and J by 5 bases; unmatched bases: 12. Germline CDR1 is SGDLS and CDR2 is YYNGEE. CDR3 bases: TGTGCCAGCAGCCCCAAAACTGGGACAGGGCGGGAGACCCAGTACTTC. It translates to CASSPKTGTGRETQYF.

For this clone: The same CDR3 also results from other DNA sequences found in this sample. The chain is built from TRBV30 and TRBJ1-1; unclear D gene. The germline gives CDR1 GTSNPN, CDR2 SVGIG (reference sequence). V was cut by 3 bases and J by 2 bases, with 7 bases left in between. The CDR3 runs 12 residues. CDR3 in DNA: TGTGCCTGGAGCGCGGCAAACACTGAAGCTTTCTTT. Its translation is CAWSAANTEAFF.

The chain joins TRBV7-2 to TRBJ2-7, with 9 positions matching TRBD1. V was pared by 3 bases and J by 7 bases, with 7 bases of the junction left unmatched. The CDR3 is made up of 14 amino acids. Germline values: CDR1 SGHTA, CDR2 FQGNSA. The CDR3 nucleotides read TGTGCCAGCAGCTTCCGGGACAGGGTAGAGGAGCAGTACTTC. Protein sequence: CASSFRDRVEEQYF.

The gene calls are TRBV28 and TRBJ2-5, with D perhaps given as TRBD1 or TRBD2 (6 bases each). CDR1 is MDHEN and CDR2 is SYDVKM in the germline V gene. The V end lost 6 bases, the J end lost 4 bases, and 12 bases lay between the germline ends. The CDR3 loop spans 13 amino acids. The CDR3 DNA sequence: TGTGCCAGCAGCCCGGGGGCAGTAGAGACCCAGTACTTC. Its translation: CASSPGAVETQYF.

CDR3 in DNA: TGTGCCAGCAGTTTTCTGGACAGGGTCTACGAGCAGTACTTC. Its translation: CASSFLDRVYEQYF. V gene TRBV27 combines with J gene TRBJ2-7, with 8 bases lining up with TRBD1. CDR1 is MNHEY, CDR2 SMNVEV, per germline (reference sequence). The CDR3 is 14 residues long. V shed 3 bases, J shed 3 bases, and the junction held 4 bases outside the gene matches.

This sequence joins TRBV9 and TRBJ2-7, with 16 nucleotides matching TRBD2. The CDR3 covers 16 residues. The V and J ends lost 4 bases and 7 bases, in that order; junction bases with no gene match: 8. Germline V gene lookup returns CDR1 SGDLS and CDR2 YYNGEE. The CDR3 reads CASSPAGTSGREEQYF. DNA for the CDR3: TGTGCCAGCAGCCCGGCCGGGACTAGCGGGAGGGAGGAGCAGTACTTC.

This clone came up once. The V gene is TRBV30, the J gene TRBJ1-3, with D unclear. Germline V lookup: CDR1 GTSNPN, CDR2 SVGIG (reference sequence). This CDR3 has 17 residues. Trimming left V 0 bases short and J 0 bases short, with 15 bases between. The CDR3 DNA sequence: TGTGCCTGGAGTGTAAATAGTCTTTCGAGCTCTGGAAACACCATATATTTT. It is translated as CAWSVNSLSSSGNTIYF.

The chain is built from TRBV5-6 and TRBJ2-3; D not resolved. CDR3 length equals 12 residues. V gave up 5 bases and J gave up 4 bases, with 8 bases separating them. Per the germline V gene, CDR1 is SGHDT and CDR2 is YYEEEE. The CDR3 reads CASSLKADTQYF. Written as DNA, the CDR3 is TGTGCCAGCAGTCTGAAAGCAGATACGCAGTATTTT.

V usage is TRBV7-9 and J usage is TRBJ2-7, with D unclear. V lost 2 bases, J lost 0 bases, and 2 bases lay in between. CDR1 is SEHNR and CDR2 is FQNEAQ in the germline V gene (reference sequence). The CDR3 is 12 amino acids. The CDR3 DNA reads as TGTGCCAGCAGCTTAACCTCCTACGAGCAGTACTTC. Amino acid sequence: CASSLTSYEQYF. Complete variable domain (other parts from reference TRBV7-9 and TRBJ2-7): DTGVSQNPRHKITKRGQNVTFRCDPISEHNRLYWYRQTLGQGPEFLTYFQNEAQLEKSRLLSDRFSAERPKGSFSTLEIQRTEQGDSAMYLCASSLTSYEQYFGPGTRLTVT.

V usage is TRBV25-1 and J usage is TRBJ1-1; TRBD1 might be the D (6 bases). Germline CDR1 and CDR2: MGHDK and SYGVNS. This CDR3 contains 13 residues. The V and J ends lost 1 base and 5 bases respectively, with 8 bases between them. This chain's CDR3 is CASSESRGTEAFF. DNA for the CDR3: TGTGCCAGCAGTGAATCGAGGGGGACTGAAGCTTTCTTT.

The chain recombines TRBV2 with TRBJ2-7; perhaps TRBD1 as D (6 bases). V was shortened by 7 bases and J by 7 bases, with 17 bases between the two germline ends. This CDR3 has 13 residues. Germline CDR1 and CDR2: SNHLY and FYNNEI. CDR3 sequence reads: CASMSGAPGEQYF. The CDR3 region has the DNA TGTGCCAGCATGTCAGGGGCTCCTGGAGAGCAGTACTTC.